The 2 T cell receptor beta chains listed next were all sequenced from one sample in a study of blood T cell repertoires in COVID-19. Profiling relied on immunoSEQ multiplex PCR, and the TCRdb table lists in-frame clones only, not all of them. The sample includes more than 200,000 clones, 75% to 90% of them seen just once. The sequencing sample was made of peripheral blood. All receptors derive from a man under 40 with active or convalescent COVID-19.

The rearrangement links TRBV19 to TRBJ2-1; no clear D. V lost 1 base and J lost 4, with 11 bases in between. The CDR3 runs to 15 residues. Germline V gene data show CDR1 as LNHDA and CDR2 as SQIVND (reference sequence). CDR3 in DNA: TGTGCCAGTAGTATAGGCCGGGTCCCATACAATGAGCAGTTCTTC. Protein: CASSIGRVPYNEQFF. The full variable domain, with the rest looked up from reference TRBV19 and TRBJ2-1, is DGGITQSPKYLFRKEGQNVTLSCEQNLNHDAMYWYRQDPGQGLRLIYYSQIVNDFQKGDIAEGYSVSREKKESFPLTVTSAQKNPTAFYLCASSIGRVPYNEQFFGPGTRLTVL.

The chain joins TRBV7-9 to TRBJ2-7, with D perhaps matching TRBD2 (5 bases). Germline V gene sequence: CDR1 SEHNR, CDR2 FQNEAQ (reference sequence). CDR3 length: 14 amino acids. The germline V and J ends were trimmed by 3 bases and 0 bases, with 9 bases remaining between them. CDR3 sequence (DNA): TGTGCCAGCAGCTTTCACGGGATCTCCTACGAGCAGTACTTC. It yields the protein CASSFHGISYEQYF.